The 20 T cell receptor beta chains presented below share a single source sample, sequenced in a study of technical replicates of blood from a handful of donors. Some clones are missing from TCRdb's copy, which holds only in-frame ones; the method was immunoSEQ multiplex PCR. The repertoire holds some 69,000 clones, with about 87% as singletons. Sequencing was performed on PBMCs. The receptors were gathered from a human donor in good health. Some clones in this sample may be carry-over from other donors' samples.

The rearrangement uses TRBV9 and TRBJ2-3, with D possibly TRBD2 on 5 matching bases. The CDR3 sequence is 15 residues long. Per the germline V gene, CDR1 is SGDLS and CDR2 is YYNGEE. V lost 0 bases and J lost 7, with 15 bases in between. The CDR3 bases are TGTGCCAGCAGCGTAGTAATGGGGTTCGGGAATACGCAGTATTTT. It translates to CASSVVMGFGNTQYF.

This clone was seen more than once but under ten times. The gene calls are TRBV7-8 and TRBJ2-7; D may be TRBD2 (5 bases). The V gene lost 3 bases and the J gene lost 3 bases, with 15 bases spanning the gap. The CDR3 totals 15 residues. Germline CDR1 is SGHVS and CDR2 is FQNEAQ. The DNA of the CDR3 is TGTGCCAGCAGCTTCTCGGATAAGCGGAACTACGAGCAGTACTTC. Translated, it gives CASSFSDKRNYEQYF.

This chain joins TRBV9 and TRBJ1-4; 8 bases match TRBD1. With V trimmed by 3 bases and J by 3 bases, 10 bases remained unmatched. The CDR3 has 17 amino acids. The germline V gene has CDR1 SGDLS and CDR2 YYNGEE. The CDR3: CASSERGTGASNEKLFF. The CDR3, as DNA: TGTGCCAGCAGCGAGAGGGGGACAGGTGCATCTAATGAAAAACTGTTTTTT.

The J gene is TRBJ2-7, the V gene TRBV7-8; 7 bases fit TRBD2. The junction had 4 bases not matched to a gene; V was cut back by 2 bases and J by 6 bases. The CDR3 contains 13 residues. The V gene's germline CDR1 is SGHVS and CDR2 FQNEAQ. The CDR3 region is CASSLPGGVEQYF. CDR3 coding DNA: TGTGCCAGCAGCTTACCGGGGGGAGTCGAGCAGTACTTC.

The CDR3 loop is CASSFKTGQGGGPLHF. CDR3 nucleotides: TGTGCCAGCAGTTTTAAAACCGGACAGGGAGGGGGTCCCCTCCACTTT. The chain combines TRBV11-2 with TRBJ1-6, with 8 bases aligning to TRBD1. The CDR3 sequence is 16 residues long. J gave up 13 bases and V 6 bases, and 17 bases lay outside the gene matches. Germline V gene sequence: CDR1 SGHAT, CDR2 FQNNGV.

CDR3 sequence reads: CASSQSGSGTDTQYF. The CDR3 DNA is TGTGCCAGCAGCCAAAGCGGGAGTGGCACAGATACGCAGTATTTT. The chain has TRBV11-1 and TRBJ2-3; TRBD2 agrees at 8 bases. Per germline, CDR1 SGHAT and CDR2 FQDESV (reference sequence). This CDR3 comprises 15 residues. Unmatched junction bases numbered 5, after V lost 5 bases and J lost 1 base.

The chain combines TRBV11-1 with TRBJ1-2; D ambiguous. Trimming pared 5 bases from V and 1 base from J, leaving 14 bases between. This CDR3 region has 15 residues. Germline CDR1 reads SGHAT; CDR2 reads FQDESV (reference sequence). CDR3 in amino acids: CASSPGGSLNYGYTF. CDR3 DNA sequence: TGTGCCAGCAGCCCGGGTGGCAGCCTTAACTATGGCTACACCTTC.

DNA of the CDR3: TGTGCCACCAGCAGGGCCAGCGGGAGCGCTCGGAATGAGCAGTTCTTC. Its translation: CATSRASGSARNEQFF. The V gene is TRBV15, the J gene TRBJ2-1; 8 bases match TRBD2. Germline lookup yields CDR1 LNHNV and CDR2 YYDKDF (reference sequence). The CDR3 sequence is 16 residues long. After removal of 3 bases from V and 7 bases from J, the junction contained 11 bases not matched to a gene.

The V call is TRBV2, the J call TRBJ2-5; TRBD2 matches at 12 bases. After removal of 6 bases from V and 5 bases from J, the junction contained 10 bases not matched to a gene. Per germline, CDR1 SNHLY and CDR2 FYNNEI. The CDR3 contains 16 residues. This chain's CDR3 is CASSLTLAGGRETQYF. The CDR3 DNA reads TGTGCCAGCAGCCTTACTCTAGCGGGGGGGCGGGAGACCCAGTACTTC.

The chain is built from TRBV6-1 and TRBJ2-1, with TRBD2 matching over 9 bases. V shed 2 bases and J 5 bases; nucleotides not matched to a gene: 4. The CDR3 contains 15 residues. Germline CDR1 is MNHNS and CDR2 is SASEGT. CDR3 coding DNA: TGTGCCAGCAGTGAACGGCTAGCGGGAAACAATGAGCAGTTCTTC. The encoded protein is CASSERLAGNNEQFF.

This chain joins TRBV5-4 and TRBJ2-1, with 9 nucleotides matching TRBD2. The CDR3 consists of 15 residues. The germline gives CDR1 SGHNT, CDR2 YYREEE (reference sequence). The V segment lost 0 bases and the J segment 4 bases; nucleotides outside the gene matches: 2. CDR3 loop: CASSLGRGGYNEQFF. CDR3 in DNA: TGTGCCAGCAGCTTGGGGCGGGGGGGATACAATGAGCAGTTCTTC. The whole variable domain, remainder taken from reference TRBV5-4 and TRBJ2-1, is ETGVTQSPTHLIKTRGQQVTLRCSSQSGHNTVSWYQQALGQGPQFIFQYYREEENGRGNFPPRFSGLQFPNYSSELNVNALELDDSALYLCASSLGRGGYNEQFFGPGTRLTVL.

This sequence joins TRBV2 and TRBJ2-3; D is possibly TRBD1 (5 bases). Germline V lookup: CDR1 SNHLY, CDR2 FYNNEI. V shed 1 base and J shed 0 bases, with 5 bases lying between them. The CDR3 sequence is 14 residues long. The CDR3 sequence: CASSEDRSTDTQYF. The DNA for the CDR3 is TGTGCCAGCAGTGAAGACAGGAGCACAGATACGCAGTATTTT.

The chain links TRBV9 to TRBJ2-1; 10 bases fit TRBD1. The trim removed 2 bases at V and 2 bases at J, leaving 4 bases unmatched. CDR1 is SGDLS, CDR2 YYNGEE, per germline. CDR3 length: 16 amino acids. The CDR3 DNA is TGTGCCAGCAGCGTCGCCGGGACAGGGGCCTACAATGAGCAGTTCTTC. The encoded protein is CASSVAGTGAYNEQFF.

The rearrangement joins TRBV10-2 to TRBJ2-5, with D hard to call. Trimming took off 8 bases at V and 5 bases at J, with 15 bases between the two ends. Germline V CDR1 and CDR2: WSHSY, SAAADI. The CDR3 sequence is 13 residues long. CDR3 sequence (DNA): TGCGCCAGCGCCGATAATGGGCGCGAGACCCAGTACTTC. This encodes CASADNGRETQYF.

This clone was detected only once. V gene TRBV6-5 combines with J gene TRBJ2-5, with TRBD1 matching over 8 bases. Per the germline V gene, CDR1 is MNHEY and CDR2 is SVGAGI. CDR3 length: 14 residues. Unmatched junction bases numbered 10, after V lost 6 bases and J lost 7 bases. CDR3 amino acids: CASSSGQGSVTQYF. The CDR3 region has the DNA TGTGCCAGCAGCAGCGGACAGGGTTCCGTGACCCAGTACTTC.

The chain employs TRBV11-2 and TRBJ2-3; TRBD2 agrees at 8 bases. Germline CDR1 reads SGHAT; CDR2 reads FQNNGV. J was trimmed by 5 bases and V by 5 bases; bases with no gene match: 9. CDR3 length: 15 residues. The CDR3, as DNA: TGTGCCAGCAGCCCCTATCGGGGGGGCCGAGATACGCAGTATTTT. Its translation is CASSPYRGGRDTQYF.

Here the CDR3 reads CASNNRGQTEAFF. The CDR3 nucleotides are TGTGCCAGCAACAACAGGGGACAGACTGAAGCTTTCTTT. The chain is built from TRBV6-5 and TRBJ1-1, with TRBD1 identical over 7 bases. Germline trimming cut 7 bases from V and 5 bases from J; bases unmatched to any gene: 7. Germline V lookup: CDR1 MNHEY, CDR2 SVGAGI. The CDR3 has 13 amino acids.

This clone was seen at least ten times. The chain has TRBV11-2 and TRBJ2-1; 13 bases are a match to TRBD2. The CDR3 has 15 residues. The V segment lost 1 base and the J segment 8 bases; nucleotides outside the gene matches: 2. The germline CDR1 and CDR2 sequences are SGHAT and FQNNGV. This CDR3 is CASSLGTSGRDEQFF. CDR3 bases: TGTGCCAGCAGCTTAGGGACTAGCGGGAGAGATGAGCAGTTCTTC.

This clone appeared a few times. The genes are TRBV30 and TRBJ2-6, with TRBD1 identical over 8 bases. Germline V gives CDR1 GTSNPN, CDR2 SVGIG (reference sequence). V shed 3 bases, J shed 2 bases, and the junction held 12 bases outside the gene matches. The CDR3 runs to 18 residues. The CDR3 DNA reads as TGTGCCTGGAGGGTGCGGGACAGGTTCCCGGCTGGGGCCAACGTCCTGACTTTC. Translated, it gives CAWRVRDRFPAGANVLTF.

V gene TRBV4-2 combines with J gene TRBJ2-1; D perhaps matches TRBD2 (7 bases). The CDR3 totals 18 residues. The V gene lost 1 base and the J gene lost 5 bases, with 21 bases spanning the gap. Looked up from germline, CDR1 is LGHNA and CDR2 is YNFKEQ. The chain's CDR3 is CASSQVVRGASRHNEQFF. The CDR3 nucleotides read TGTGCCAGCAGCCAAGTGGTACGGGGGGCGAGTCGGCACAATGAGCAGTTCTTC.